The 25 T cell receptor beta chains given below trace back to one sample, sequenced in a study of T cell repertoires in cytomegalovirus infection. A single record per CDR3 protein comes from TCRdb applying MiXCR to the reads. The sample records 750,000 to 950,000 distinct CDR3 sequences, just under 30% being singletons. Their antigens remain unidentified. The material was cultured CD8+ T cells from PBMCs, obtained from culture after CMV antigen stimulation. The receptors derive from a human donor in good health (CMV status not recorded). Some clones in this sample may be carry-over from other donors' samples.

The chain combines TRBV19 with TRBJ1-5; D not resolved. This CDR3 has 13 amino acids. Trimming left V 8 bases short and J 6 bases short, with 14 bases between. Germline CDR1 LNHDA, CDR2 SQIVND (reference sequence). The CDR3 reads CASGLGRAQPQHF. For the CDR3, the DNA is TGTGCCAGTGGCCTGGGGAGGGCTCAGCCCCAGCATTTT. Full variable domain (rest looked up from reference TRBV19 and TRBJ1-5): DGGITQSPKYLFRKEGQNVTLSCEQNLNHDAMYWYRQDPGQGLRLIYYSQIVNDFQKGDIAEGYSVSREKKESFPLTVTSAQKNPTAFYLCASGLGRAQPQHFGDGTRLSIL.

This clonotype was seen a few times. The rearrangement links TRBV6-6 to TRBJ2-7; 9 bases are shared with TRBD1. Per germline, CDR1 MNHNY and CDR2 SVGAGI (reference sequence). The CDR3 runs 13 residues. V lost 5 bases and J lost 4; bases outside the gene matches: 3. The chain's CDR3 is CASSRDRDYEQYV. CDR3 DNA: TGTGCCAGCAGTCGGGACAGGGATTACGAGCAGTACGTC.

V is TRBV6-5 and J is TRBJ1-1; no firm D call. CDR3 length equals 16 residues. Germline CDR1 reads MNHEY; CDR2 reads SVGAGI. Between the trimmed V and J ends, which lost 0 bases and 4 bases, there was a span of 15 bases. The CDR3 reads CASSYSTWEGGTEAFF. Written as DNA, the CDR3 is TGTGCCAGCAGTTACTCAACGTGGGAGGGCGGCACTGAAGCTTTCTTT.

The V and J genes are TRBV5-6 and TRBJ2-4; D is unresolved. This CDR3 region has 14 residues. Germline-derived CDR1 and CDR2 are SGHDT and YYEEEE. Trimming cost V 4 bases and J 1 base, with 9 bases left between them. The CDR3: CASSILRAKNIQYF. DNA of the CDR3: TGTGCCAGCAGCATCCTCCGTGCCAAAAACATTCAGTACTTC.

This clonotype was found a few times. The V gene is TRBV6-2 or TRBV6-3, the J gene TRBJ1-1; a possible D gene is TRBD1 (5 bases). Trimming removed 6 bases at V and 1 base at J, with 15 bases between. CDR1 and CDR2 (germline): MNHEY, SVGEGT. The CDR3 sequence is 15 residues long. CDR3 protein: CASSLPGFSNTEAFF. In DNA form, the CDR3 reads TGTGCCAGCAGCCTGCCAGGGTTTTCGAACACTGAAGCTTTCTTT.

This CDR3 reads CASSSPPDTIYF. As DNA, the CDR3 is TGTGCCAGCAGCTCCCCTCCAGACACCATATATTTT. The chain uses TRBV7-9 and TRBJ1-3; D unresolved. Trimming left V 4 bases short and J 8 bases short, with 9 bases between. CDR1 and CDR2 (germline): SEHNR, FQNEAQ (reference sequence). The CDR3 covers 12 residues.

The gene calls are TRBV15 and TRBJ1-1, with a possible D match to TRBD1 (5 bases). CDR3 length: 15 residues. V dropped 0 bases and J dropped 4 bases, with 12 bases sitting between them. CDR1 is LNHNV, CDR2 YYDKDF, per germline (reference sequence). CDR3 DNA sequence: TGTGCCACCAGCAGAGATCTCGGGGGAAGCACTGAAGCTTTCTTT. It yields the protein CATSRDLGGSTEAFF.

This clonotype was observed many times. The gene calls are TRBV7-9 and TRBJ2-1; D is possibly TRBD1 or TRBD2 (5 bases each). The germline V gene has CDR1 SEHNR and CDR2 FQNEAQ (reference sequence). This CDR3 is built from 16 residues. The V end was cut by 4 bases, the J end by 0 bases, with 13 bases between. For the CDR3, the DNA is TGTGCCAGCAGCTCAACGAGAGGGGCCTCCTACAATGAGCAGTTCTTC. Translation: CASSSTRGASYNEQFF. Using reference TRBV7-9 and TRBJ2-1 for the parts outside the CDR3, the full variable domain is DTGVSQNPRHKITKRGQNVTFRCDPISEHNRLYWYRQTLGQGPEFLTYFQNEAQLEKSRLLSDRFSAERPKGSFSTLEIQRTEQGDSAMYLCASSSTRGASYNEQFFGPGTRLTVL.

Concerning this clonotype: Since a much larger clone is just one base distant, this may be a read error. The chain recombines TRBV12-3 or TRBV12-4 with TRBJ2-7; D gene unclear. The CDR3 contains 14 residues. CDR3 in amino acids: CSSSYLGNDYEQYF. The CDR3 DNA follows: TGTTCCAGCAGTTACCTGGGGAACGACTACGAGCAGTACTTC.

V is TRBV9 and J is TRBJ2-1; D tentatively reads TRBD1 or TRBD2 (6 bases each). Germline CDR1 is SGDLS and CDR2 is YYNGEE. The CDR3 has 16 amino acids. The V end was cut by 0 bases, the J end by 2 bases, with 12 bases between. The CDR3 protein is CASSVAGARAYNEQFF. The CDR3 region has the DNA TGTGCCAGCAGCGTAGCGGGGGCCAGGGCCTACAATGAGCAGTTCTTC.

V gene TRBV7-9 combines with J gene TRBJ2-6; D assignment may be TRBD1 or TRBD2 (5 bases each). CDR1 and CDR2 (germline): SEHNR, FQNEAQ (reference sequence). The V end lost 5 bases, the J end lost 3 bases, and 14 bases lay between the germline ends. The CDR3 is 16 residues long. The CDR3 DNA follows: TGTGCCAGCAGCCCCTTAGGGGCGGGTGGGGCCAACGTCCTGACTTTC. It translates to CASSPLGAGGANVLTF.

The chain's CDR3 is CANLLLREGVGNTEAFF. DNA for the CDR3: TGTGCCAACCTACTACTGAGGGAGGGGGTCGGGAACACTGAAGCTTTCTTT. The rearrangement joins TRBV2 to TRBJ1-1, with D possibly being TRBD1 (6 bases). Trimming shortened V by 10 bases and J by 1 base, and 25 bases separated the two germline ends. CDR1 is SNHLY, CDR2 FYNNEI, per germline. The CDR3 spans 17 residues.

This clonotype was found a few times. V and J are TRBV7-9 and TRBJ2-3; weak D call: TRBD1 (7 bases). The CDR3 loop spans 15 amino acids. Trimming took 5 bases from V and 3 from J, leaving 15 bases between them. The V gene's germline CDR1 is SEHNR and CDR2 FQNEAQ (reference sequence). CDR3 coding DNA: TGTGCCAGCAGCCCGAAGACAGGGAGGACAGATACGCAGTATTTT. It is translated as CASSPKTGRTDTQYF.

This clonotype occurred a few times. The chain carries TRBV7-2 and TRBJ2-7, with D possibly TRBD2 on 7 matching bases. The length of the CDR3 is 15 residues. Deletions cut 6 bases from V and 6 bases from J, with 21 bases between. CDR1 is SGHTA, CDR2 FQGNSA, per germline. The CDR3 spells CASSYLGGGGSEQYF. The CDR3 DNA reads as TGTGCCAGCAGTTACCTGGGAGGGGGAGGGAGCGAGCAGTACTTC.

This clonotype was observed a few times. This sequence joins TRBV4-3 and TRBJ2-4; D may correspond to TRBD1 or TRBD2 (6 bases each). Per the germline V gene, CDR1 is LGHNA and CDR2 is YSLEER. The CDR3 runs 15 residues. The V end lost 1 base, the J end lost 8 bases, and 15 bases lay between the germline ends. CDR3 nucleotide sequence: TGCGCCAGCAGCCAAGCTTGGGGGGCGCGGGACATTCAGTACTTC. Amino acids: CASSQAWGARDIQYF.

This clonotype was picked up a small number of times. This chain uses TRBV4-2 with TRBJ1-4, with D tentatively TRBD1 (5 bases). V lost 2 bases and J 0 bases, leaving 10 bases between the germline ends. The germline V gene has CDR1 LGHNA and CDR2 YNFKEQ. The CDR3 has 16 amino acids. CDR3 amino acids: CASSQLGETTNEKLFF. DNA of the CDR3: TGTGCCAGCAGCCAATTAGGGGAAACAACTAATGAAAAACTGTTTTTT.

CDR3 DNA sequence: TGTGCCATCAGTGAGTCAGTTAGGACCCAGCCCCAGCATTTT. As protein: CAISESVRTQPQHF. The rearrangement uses TRBV10-3 and TRBJ1-5, with D unresolved. Germline CDR1 ENHRY, CDR2 SYGVKD. Trimming left V 0 bases short and J 7 bases short, with 10 bases between. There are 14 residues in the CDR3.

The sample holds many counts of this clonotype. CDR3 loop: CASSPNGANVLTF. CDR3 bases: TGTGCCAGCAGCCCAAACGGGGCCAACGTCCTGACTTTC. V and J are TRBV7-6 and TRBJ2-6, with D hard to call. Germline V gene lookup returns CDR1 SGHVS and CDR2 FNYEAQ. Trimming took 5 bases from V and 4 from J, leaving 6 bases between them. The CDR3 runs to 13 residues.

This clonotype was observed many times. This chain connects TRBV7-2 to TRBJ1-1; unclear D gene. V was shortened by 2 bases and J by 3 bases, with 13 bases between the two germline ends. The CDR3 loop spans 15 amino acids. Germline V gene lookup returns CDR1 SGHTA and CDR2 FQGNSA. The CDR3 region is CASSLRHSEDTEAFF. CDR3 in DNA: TGTGCCAGCAGCTTAAGACATTCGGAAGACACTGAAGCTTTCTTT. Drawing the rest from reference TRBV7-2 and TRBJ1-1, the complete variable domain is GAGVSQSPSNKVTEKGKDVELRCDPISGHTALYWYRQSLGQGLEFLIYFQGNSAPDKSGLPSDRFSAERTGGSVSTLTIQRTQQEDSAVYLCASSLRHSEDTEAFFGQGTRLTVV.

This clonotype was seen a few times. This chain joins TRBV15 and TRBJ2-7; the D gene could be TRBD1 or TRBD2 (6 bases each). The CDR3 runs to 15 residues. Germline assignment: CDR1 LNHNV and CDR2 YYDKDF (reference sequence). Trimming stripped 3 bases from V and 2 bases from J, with 14 bases between. The CDR3 sequence: CATSSGRGDPYEQYF. CDR3 bases: TGTGCCACCAGCAGTGGTAGGGGGGATCCCTACGAGCAGTACTTC.

V usage is TRBV5-1 and J usage is TRBJ1-1; 10 bases line up with TRBD1. Germline V gene sequence: CDR1 SGHRS, CDR2 YFSETQ. CDR3 length: 15 amino acids. The J segment lost 6 bases and the V segment lost 0 bases, leaving 5 bases of the junction unmatched. CDR3 sequence reads: CASSLATGGPPEAFF. The CDR3 nucleotides are TGCGCCAGCAGCTTGGCGACAGGGGGCCCGCCTGAAGCTTTCTTT.

This chain joins TRBV27 and TRBJ1-2, with 7 bases identical to TRBD1. The germline gives CDR1 MNHEY, CDR2 SMNVEV (reference sequence). The CDR3 has 13 amino acids. V gave up 6 bases and J gave up 5 bases; unmatched junction bases: 6. This CDR3 is CASSLIQGYGYTF. In DNA, the CDR3 is TGTGCCAGCAGCCTAATACAGGGGTATGGCTACACCTTC.

This chain links TRBV7-9 with TRBJ2-6, with D perhaps being TRBD1 or TRBD2 (6 bases each). The CDR3 is 16 amino acids. The V gene's germline CDR1 is SEHNR and CDR2 FQNEAQ (reference sequence). V lost 11 bases, J lost 0 bases, and 17 bases lay in between. The CDR3 DNA reads as TGTGCCGGGGGGCGCCCTCGCTACTCTGGGGCCAACGTCCTGACTTTC. Its translation is CAGGRPRYSGANVLTF.

V and J are TRBV20-1 and TRBJ2-7; TRBD1 matches at 9 bases. The CDR3 totals 13 residues. J was trimmed by 3 bases and V by 5 bases; bases with no gene match: 5. Germline loops: CDR1 DFQATT, CDR2 SNEGSKA (reference sequence). CDR3 in DNA: TGCAGTGCTGCGAGACAGGGGGGCTACGAGCAGTACGTC. Its translation is CSAARQGGYEQYV.

The count of this clonotype is one. The chain employs TRBV7-2 and TRBJ1-2, with D possibly TRBD1 on 5 matching bases. Germline lookup yields CDR1 SGHTA and CDR2 FQGNSA. The CDR3 extends over 15 amino acids. The V end was cut by 3 bases, the J end by 0 bases, with 11 bases between. The CDR3: CASSFREQANYGYTF. CDR3 nucleotides: TGTGCCAGCAGCTTTCGAGAACAGGCTAACTATGGCTACACCTTC.